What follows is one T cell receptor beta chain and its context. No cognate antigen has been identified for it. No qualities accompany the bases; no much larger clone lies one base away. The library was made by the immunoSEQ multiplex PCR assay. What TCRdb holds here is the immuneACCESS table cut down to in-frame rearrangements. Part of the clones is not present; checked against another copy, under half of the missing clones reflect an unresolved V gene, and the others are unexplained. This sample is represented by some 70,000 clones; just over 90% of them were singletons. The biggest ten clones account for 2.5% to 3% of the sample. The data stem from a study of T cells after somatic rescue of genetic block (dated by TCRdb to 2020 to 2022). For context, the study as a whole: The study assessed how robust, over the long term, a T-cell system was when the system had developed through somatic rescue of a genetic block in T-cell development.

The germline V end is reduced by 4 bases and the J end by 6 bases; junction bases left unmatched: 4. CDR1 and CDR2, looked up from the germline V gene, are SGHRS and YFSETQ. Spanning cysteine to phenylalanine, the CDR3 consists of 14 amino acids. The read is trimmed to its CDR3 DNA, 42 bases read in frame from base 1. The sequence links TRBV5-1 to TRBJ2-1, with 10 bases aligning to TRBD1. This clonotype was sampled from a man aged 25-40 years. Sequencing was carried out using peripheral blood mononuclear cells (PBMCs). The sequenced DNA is TGCGCCAGCAGCGGGACAGGGGTGGGCAATGAGCAGTTCTTC. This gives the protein CASSGTGVGNEQFF.